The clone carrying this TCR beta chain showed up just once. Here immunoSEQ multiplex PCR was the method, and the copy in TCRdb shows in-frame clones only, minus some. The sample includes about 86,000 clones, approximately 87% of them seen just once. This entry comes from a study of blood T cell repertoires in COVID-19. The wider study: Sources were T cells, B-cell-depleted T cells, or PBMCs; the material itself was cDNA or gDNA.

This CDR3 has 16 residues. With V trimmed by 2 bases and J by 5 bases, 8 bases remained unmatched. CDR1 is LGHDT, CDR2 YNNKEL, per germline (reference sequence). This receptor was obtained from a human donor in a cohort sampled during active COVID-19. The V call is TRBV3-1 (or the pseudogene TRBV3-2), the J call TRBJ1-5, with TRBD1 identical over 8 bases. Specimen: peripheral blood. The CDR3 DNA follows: TGTGCCAGCAGCCAATACCCAACAGGGGGGTATCAGCCCCAGCATTTT. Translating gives CASSQYPTGGYQPQHF.